This T cell receptor beta chain was sequenced for a study of blood T cell repertoires in COVID-19. Study as a whole: COVID-19 samples collected from the United States, Italy and Spain covered acute and convalescent phases.

All enrollees were about 18 to 100 years old and from 20 to 30 US areas. Cohort allocation depended upon clinical history that participants reported. In the study's own analysis: Amplification of reference gene primers provided the estimated nucleated cell counts. Using immunoSEQ multiplex PCR, the repertoire was profiled, and TCRdb retains in-frame clones only, with some absent. D and trimming come from the DNA, and the V and J calls and clone size come from that table. The table lists about 280,000 clones, around 80% of them singletons. Germline V CDR1 and CDR2: MNHEY, SMNVEV (reference sequence). V shed 0 bases, J shed 6 bases, and the junction held 8 bases outside the gene matches. The CDR3 has 15 amino acids.

Sequencing was performed on PBMCs or T cells enriched from blood (not recorded which). This TCR derives from a man in his forties who had been exposed to COVID-19. The V gene is TRBV27, the J gene TRBJ2-7, with 7 bases aligning to TRBD1. CDR3 DNA: TGTGCCAGCAGTTTATCCGGGACAGTATTGGCCGAGCAGTACTTC. This encodes CASSLSGTVLAEQYF.